The 17 T cell receptor beta chains given below trace back to one sample, sequenced in a study of blood T cell repertoires in COVID-19. Sequencing used immunoSEQ multiplex PCR; TCRdb keeps in-frame clones, though not all of them. The table shows 55,000 to 70,000 clones, with over 80% occurring only once. Material for sequencing was peripheral blood. The receptors originated from a woman of 80 years or more with acute or convalescent COVID-19.

This chain connects TRBV5-1 to TRBJ2-5, with 9 bases aligning to TRBD1. The germline V gene has CDR1 SGHRS and CDR2 YFSETQ. The V and J ends lost 5 bases and 4 bases, in that order; junction bases with no gene match: 15. This CDR3 spans 17 amino acids. DNA for the CDR3: TGCGCCAGCAGAGTCGGCGGGACAGGGTCTTCCGGAGAGACCCAGTACTTC. Protein sequence: CASRVGGTGSSGETQYF.

This clone has a single count. The chain employs TRBV3-1 (or the pseudogene TRBV3-2) and TRBJ1-2, with 7 bases identical to TRBD1. Germline V gives CDR1 LGHDT, CDR2 YNNKEL (reference sequence). The CDR3 is 15 residues long. The V gene end was trimmed by 4 bases and the J gene end by 3 bases; junction bases not matched to a gene: 8. The CDR3 loop reads CASSRRQGLDYGYTF. The CDR3 DNA reads TGTGCCAGCAGCCGGCGACAGGGCCTGGACTATGGCTACACCTTC.

The rearrangement joins TRBV2 to TRBJ1-5; weak D call: TRBD1 (6 bases). From germline, CDR1 is SNHLY and CDR2 FYNNEI. Trimming shortened V by 7 bases and J by 3 bases, and 10 bases separated the two germline ends. The CDR3 extends over 13 amino acids. In DNA form, the CDR3 reads TGTGCCAGCAAAGCAGGGGTCAATCAGCCCCAGCATTTT. It encodes CASKAGVNQPQHF.

The rearrangement uses TRBV4-3 and TRBJ1-1; D ambiguous. The CDR3 runs 14 residues. Germline values: CDR1 LGHNA, CDR2 YSLEER. Trimming shortened V by 0 bases and J by 11 bases, and 16 bases separated the two germline ends. The CDR3 bases are TGCGCCAGCAGCCAAGAATGGTTGGAGAATGGGGCTTTCTTT. This encodes CASSQEWLENGAFF.

This clone was counted only a few times. The rearrangement joins TRBV7-3 to TRBJ2-1, with TRBD2 matching over 11 bases. The CDR3 covers 15 residues. In germline, CDR1 is SGHTA, CDR2 FQGTGA. V lost 7 bases to trimming and J lost 5 bases; unmatched junction nucleotides: 7. In DNA, the CDR3 is TGTGCCAGCACCCTTACTAGCGGGGGCAACAATGAGCAGTTCTTC. Translated, it gives CASTLTSGGNNEQFF.

This clone was observed a few times. The gene calls are TRBV6-5 and TRBJ2-7, with TRBD1 matching 10 bases. Germline V lookup: CDR1 MNHEY, CDR2 SVGAGI. The length of the CDR3 is 15 residues. After removal of 5 bases from V and 2 bases from J, the junction contained 6 bases not matched to a gene. CDR3 loop: CASSIDRGQTYEQYF. CDR3 bases: TGTGCCAGCAGTATTGACAGGGGGCAGACCTACGAGCAGTACTTC.

The V and J genes are TRBV5-4 and TRBJ2-2; TRBD1 aligns across 7 bases. V was pared by 4 bases and J by 4 bases, with 13 bases of the junction left unmatched. The germline V gene has CDR1 SGHNT and CDR2 YYREEE (reference sequence). The CDR3 covers 17 residues. CDR3 coding DNA: TGTGCCAGCAGCCTGACGACAGGGAGCTTTTCCACCGGGGAGCTGTTTTTT. Translating it yields CASSLTTGSFSTGELFF.

The genes are TRBV25-1 and TRBJ1-2; 7 nucleotides agree with TRBD1. CDR3 length: 16 amino acids. J was trimmed by 8 bases and V by 6 bases; bases with no gene match: 18. Germline lookup yields CDR1 MGHDK and CDR2 SYGVNS. The CDR3 DNA follows: TGTGCCAGCAGCGAAAACACAGGGGCACCAATGAGGGGCTACACCTTC. Its protein is CASSENTGAPMRGYTF.

This clone was observed a handful of times. This chain joins TRBV28 and TRBJ2-1; 14 bases line up with TRBD2. V gave up 6 bases and J gave up 7 bases; unmatched junction bases: 8. The germline CDR1 and CDR2 sequences are MDHEN and SYDVKM. This CDR3 region has 16 residues. The CDR3 nucleotides read TGTGCCAGCAGGCAGTCGGGACTAGCGGGAGCTAATGAGCAGTTCTTC. Translated: CASRQSGLAGANEQFF.

The chain couples TRBV6-4 to TRBJ2-1, with unresolved D. Trimming removed 0 bases at V and 8 bases at J, with 8 bases between. CDR3 length: 13 residues. In germline, CDR1 is MRHNA, CDR2 SNTAGT. DNA for the CDR3: TGTGCCAGCAGTGACTCGCTAGTTGATGAGCAGTTCTTC. Translated: CASSDSLVDEQFF.

J is TRBJ2-5 and V is TRBV5-1, with D hard to call. Germline V CDR1 and CDR2: SGHRS, YFSETQ. V lost 4 bases, J lost 5 bases, and 6 bases lay in between. There are 11 residues in the CDR3. The CDR3 DNA follows: TGCGCCAGCAGCCCCGGGGAGACCCAGTACTTC. Its protein is CASSPGETQYF.

This rearrangement joins TRBV7-8 to TRBJ1-3; TRBD1 might be the D (6 bases). Germline CDR1 SGHVS, CDR2 FQNEAQ. V lost 5 bases to trimming and J lost 2 bases, with 10 bases between them. The CDR3 length is 14 residues. The CDR3 is CASSPRGPGNTIYF. The CDR3 DNA reads as TGTGCCAGCAGCCCCAGGGGTCCTGGAAACACCATATATTTT.

V gene TRBV24-1 combines with J gene TRBJ2-3; 10 bases are a match to TRBD2. V lost 4 bases to trimming and J lost 5 bases; unmatched junction nucleotides: 8. This CDR3 region has 16 residues. The germline V gene encodes CDR1 KGHDR and CDR2 SFDVKD. As DNA, the CDR3 is TGTGCCACCAGTGACAAGCGGGAGGGCCGCATAGATACGCAGTATTTT. Translated: CATSDKREGRIDTQYF.

V usage is TRBV6-6 and J usage is TRBJ2-5, with no clear D. CDR1 and CDR2 (germline): MNHNY, SVGAGI (reference sequence). The length of the CDR3 is 14 residues. Trimming left V 3 bases short and J 1 base short, with 9 bases between. Written as DNA, the CDR3 is TGTGCCAGCAGTTATTCAGGCGTCCAAGAGACCCAGTACTTC. Its translation is CASSYSGVQETQYF.

This rearrangement joins TRBV12-3 or TRBV12-4 to TRBJ2-7; possible D gene TRBD2, 6 bases. The CDR3 consists of 12 residues. Trimming removed 7 bases at V and 2 bases at J, with 9 bases between. The CDR3 loop is CASTSDTYEQYF. In DNA, the CDR3 is TGTGCCAGCACTAGCGACACCTACGAGCAGTACTTC.

The CDR3 is CASSSFSVGGGAKSAEQFF. CDR3 DNA: TGTGCCAGCAGTTCTTTCTCCGTCGGAGGGGGCGCTAAATCGGCTGAGCAGTTCTTC. The V call is TRBV6-2 or TRBV6-3, the J call TRBJ2-1; D might be TRBD1 (7 bases). V shed 4 bases and J shed 9 bases, with 31 bases lying between them. Germline CDR1 is MNHEY and CDR2 is SVGEGT. The CDR3 has 19 residues.

In its sample, this clone was seen a few times. The chain combines TRBV2 with TRBJ2-5; possible D gene TRBD2, 5 bases. V shed 4 bases and J shed 3 bases, with 12 bases lying between them. This CDR3 comprises 14 residues. Germline V gives CDR1 SNHLY, CDR2 FYNNEI. The CDR3 loop reads CASSGLASKETQYF. For the CDR3, the DNA is TGTGCCAGCAGTGGTTTAGCTAGCAAAGAGACCCAGTACTTC.